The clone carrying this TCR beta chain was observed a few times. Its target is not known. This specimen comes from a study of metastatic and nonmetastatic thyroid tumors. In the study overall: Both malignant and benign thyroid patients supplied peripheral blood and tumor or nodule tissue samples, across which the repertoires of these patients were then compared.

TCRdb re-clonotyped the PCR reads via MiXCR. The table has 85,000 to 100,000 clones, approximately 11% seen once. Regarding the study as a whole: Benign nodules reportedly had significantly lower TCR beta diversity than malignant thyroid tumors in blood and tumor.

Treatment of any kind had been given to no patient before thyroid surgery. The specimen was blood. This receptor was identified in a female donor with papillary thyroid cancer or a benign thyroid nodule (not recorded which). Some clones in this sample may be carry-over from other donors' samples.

The CDR3 is CASSDTRGTQYF. The CDR3 coding sequence is TGTGCCAGCAGCGACACCCGGGGGACCCAGTACTTC. This chain links TRBV7-9 with TRBJ2-5; TRBD2 is a possible D gene (5 bases). V lost 5 bases and J 7 bases, leaving 11 bases between the germline ends. CDR1 SEHNR and CDR2 FQNEAQ come from the germline V gene (reference sequence). The CDR3 is 12 residues long.